The present T cell receptor (beta chain) was sequenced within a study of blood T cells in healthy people across ages. A J-beta primer mix and a sample-barcoded 5' primer were used in a second PCR of about 7 to 12 cycles. Using its own MiXCR run on the 5' RACE reads, TCRdb lists one record per CDR3 protein. The data contain around 820,000 distinct CDR3 sequences, roughly 25% of them seen just once; the ten biggest clones take up approximately 4%. This clonotype was found a few times. The CDR3 contains 14 residues. Germline assignment: CDR1 SNHLY and CDR2 FYNNEI. The same sample was also used in a study of T cells of mothers and their children.

The TCR sequence derives from a boy aged 5-17 years in good health. The source material was blood. V usage is TRBV2 and J usage is TRBJ2-4, with D perhaps TRBD2 (5 bases). DNA for the CDR3: TGTGCGAAGGGAGCCCCCGGGGCCAAAAACATTCAGTACTTC. This sequence encodes CAKGAPGAKNIQYF.